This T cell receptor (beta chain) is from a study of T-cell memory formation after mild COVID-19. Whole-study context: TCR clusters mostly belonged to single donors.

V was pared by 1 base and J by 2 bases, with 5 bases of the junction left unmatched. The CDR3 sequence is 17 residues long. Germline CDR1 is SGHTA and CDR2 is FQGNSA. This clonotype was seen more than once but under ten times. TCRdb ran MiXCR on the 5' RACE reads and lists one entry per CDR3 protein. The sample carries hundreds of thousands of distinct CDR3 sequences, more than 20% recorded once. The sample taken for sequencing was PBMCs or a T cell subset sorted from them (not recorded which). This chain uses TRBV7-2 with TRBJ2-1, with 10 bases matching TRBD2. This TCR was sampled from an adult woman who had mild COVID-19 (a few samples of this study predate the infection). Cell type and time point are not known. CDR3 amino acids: CASSLETSGSPYNEQFF. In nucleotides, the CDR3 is TGTGCCAGCAGCTTAGAGACTAGCGGGTCCCCCTACAATGAGCAGTTCTTC.